Sequencing of this T cell receptor beta chain was carried out in a study of blood T cell repertoires in COVID-19. Trimming took 0 bases from V and 5 from J; bases not matched to a gene: 3. This CDR3 is built from 14 residues. Germline V gives CDR1 SGHRS, CDR2 YFSETQ. Produced via immunoSEQ multiplex PCR; TCRdb's table is partial and in-frame only. The repertoire holds some 290,000 clones, 88% seen once, with 11% in the top ten. Sequencing was performed on peripheral blood. The receptor was derived from a woman in her 30s with COVID-19, enrolled during active disease. The chain carries TRBV5-1 and TRBJ2-5, with TRBD2 matching 8 bases. The CDR3 sequence is CASSLGAGGETQYF. In DNA form, the CDR3 reads TGCGCCAGCAGCTTGGGGGCGGGAGGCGAGACCCAGTACTTC.